Listed below are T cell receptor beta chains from one sample, sequenced in a study of lymphopenia after photon versus proton radiotherapy. Produced via immunoSEQ multiplex PCR; TCRdb's table is partial and in-frame only. Of more than 70,000 clones listed, around 88% are singletons. The material was peripheral blood, obtained from a patient treated with proton-based radiotherapy. These receptors originate from a man in his sixties with pancreatic cancer. CDR3s include the opening cysteine and the closing phenylalanine or tryptophan. The order of the fields is J gene, clone size, D gene, V gene, CDR3 DNA, CDR3 protein. D genes are given only for firm matches. Size is omitted from some rows. Given values are once, few, many or a class for expanded clones.

J: TRBJ2-7; size: -; D: -; V: TRBV30; DNA: TGTGCCTGGAGTGCCCGCTACGAGCAGTACTTC; CDR3: CAWSARYEQYF
J: TRBJ2-3; size: -; D: TRBD1; V: TRBV6-6; DNA: TGTGCCAGCAGAGTTACCGGGACAGGGGCAGATACGCAGTATTTT; CDR3: CASRVTGTGADTQYF
J: TRBJ2-1; size: -; D: -; V: TRBV5-1; DNA: TGCGCCAGCAGCTTGGTACGGGTTAGCTCCTACAATGAGCAGTTCTTC; CDR3: CASSLVRVSSYNEQFF
J: TRBJ2-1; size: -; D: -; V: TRBV30; DNA: TGTGCCTGGAGCCCCGACCCGGGGAATGAGCAGTTCTTC; CDR3: CAWSPDPGNEQFF
J: TRBJ2-7; size: -; D: TRBD2; V: TRBV4-2; DNA: TGTGCCAGCAGCACCGGGACTAGCGGCTCCTACGAGCAGTACTTC; CDR3: CASSTGTSGSYEQYF
J: TRBJ2-7; size: -; D: -; V: TRBV10-3; DNA: TGTGCCACCTCAGCGAACACACTCCAAAGTGAGTACTTC; CDR3: CATSANTLQSEYF
J: TRBJ2-3; size: once; D: -; V: TRBV5-1; DNA: TGCGCCAGCAGCTTGGGCAGCCCAATGGTAGATACGCAGTATTTT; CDR3: CASSLGSPMVDTQYF
J: TRBJ2-5; size: -; D: -; V: TRBV20-1; DNA: TGCAGTGCTAGTATAAAAGAGACCCAGTACTTC; CDR3: CSASIKETQYF
J: TRBJ2-7; size: -; D: -; V: TRBV5-4; DNA: TGTGCCAGCAGCTTTGTCGGCAGCCGGGACGAGCAGTACTTC; CDR3: CASSFVGSRDEQYF
J: TRBJ2-3; size: -; D: -; V: TRBV18; DNA: TGTGCCAGCTCACCGAATGCTTTCACAGATACGCAGTATTTT; CDR3: CASSPNAFTDTQYF
J: TRBJ1-2; size: -; D: -; V: TRBV2; DNA: TGTGCCAGCAGTGATGCAGGGTACGGCTATGGCTACACCTTC; CDR3: CASSDAGYGYGYTF
J: TRBJ1-4; size: -; D: -; V: TRBV10-1; DNA: TGCGCCGAAGGGGATAAGGGTTTGCTGACTAATGAAAAACTGTTTTTT; CDR3: CAEGDKGLLTNEKLFF
J: TRBJ1-2; size: -; D: -; V: TRBV11-3; DNA: TGTGCCAGCAGCTTAGAGGGCAGGGGCGGTGACTATGGCTACACCTTC; CDR3: CASSLEGRGGDYGYTF
J: TRBJ2-5; size: -; D: -; V: TRBV5-4; DNA: TGTGCCAGCAGCGCGACTCGAGAGACCCAGTACTTC; CDR3: CASSATRETQYF
J: TRBJ1-4; size: -; D: -; V: TRBV18; DNA: TGTGCCAGCTCACTGTCCGGGACCAATGAAAAACTGTTTTTT; CDR3: CASSLSGTNEKLFF
J: TRBJ1-6; size: -; D: -; V: TRBV30; DNA: TGTGCCTGGAGTGCCGGACTGATGAATTCACCCCTCCACTTT; CDR3: CAWSAGLMNSPLHF
J: TRBJ2-7; size: -; D: TRBD1; V: TRBV11-2; DNA: TGTGCCAGCAGCGCCGGGACAGGTACAGTTCATTCCTACGAGCAGTACTTC; CDR3: CASSAGTGTVHSYEQYF
J: TRBJ1-5; size: -; D: -; V: TRBV6-6; DNA: TGTGCCAGCACCTCGGCTGGTCAGCCCCAGCATTTT; CDR3: CASTSAGQPQHF
J: TRBJ1-1; size: few; D: -; V: TRBV20-1; DNA: TGCAGTGCTAGAGGACAGTTTGAAGCTTTCTTT; CDR3: CSARGQFEAFF
J: TRBJ1-3; size: few; D: -; V: TRBV9; DNA: TGTGCCAGCAGCGGAGGGGGTAGTGGAAACACCATATATTTT; CDR3: CASSGGGSGNTIYF
J: TRBJ2-1; size: -; D: -; V: TRBV5-1; DNA: TGCGCCAGCAGCCACCTATCCACCGGGATCGCGTTCAATGAGCAGTTCTTC; CDR3: CASSHLSTGIAFNEQFF
J: TRBJ2-7; size: -; D: -; V: TRBV25-1; DNA: TGTGCCAGCAGTCAGTTCCTAGAACATGGCGAGCAGTACTTC; CDR3: CASSQFLEHGEQYF
J: TRBJ1-3; size: -; D: -; V: TRBV29-1; DNA: TGCAGCGTTACACTCGGAAACACCATATATTTT; CDR3: CSVTLGNTIYF
J: TRBJ2-1; size: -; D: -; V: TRBV29-1; DNA: TGCAGCGTTCCCGGGGGCACCTACAATGAGCAGTTCTTC; CDR3: CSVPGGTYNEQFF
J: TRBJ2-3; size: few; D: -; V: TRBV14; DNA: TGTGCCAGCAGCCGCATACAGACAGATACGCAGTATTTT; CDR3: CASSRIQTDTQYF
J: TRBJ1-5; size: -; D: -; V: TRBV7-2; DNA: TGTGCCAGCAGCTTCGGCCAAAACAATCAGCCCCAGCATTTT; CDR3: CASSFGQNNQPQHF
J: TRBJ2-7; size: -; D: TRBD2; V: TRBV6-6; DNA: TGTGCCAGCACCTGGAGGGGAGGGTACGAGCAGTACTTC; CDR3: CASTWRGGYEQYF
J: TRBJ1-4; size: -; D: -; V: TRBV7-9; DNA: TGTGCCAGCAGCTTTACAGAAGCTAATGAAAAACTGTTTTTT; CDR3: CASSFTEANEKLFF
J: TRBJ1-1; size: -; D: TRBD1; V: TRBV7-2; DNA: TGTGCCAGCAGCCCGGGGGACAGGAGGAACACTGAAGCTTTCTTT; CDR3: CASSPGDRRNTEAFF
J: TRBJ2-7; size: -; D: -; V: TRBV7-8; DNA: TGTGCCAGCAGCACCAGCCGGAGGACCGCTTACACCTACGAGCAGTACTTC; CDR3: CASSTSRRTAYTYEQYF
J: TRBJ1-2; size: -; D: TRBD1; V: TRBV28; DNA: TGTGCCAGCAACACAGGGGCGAGGGGCTACACCTTC; CDR3: CASNTGARGYTF
J: TRBJ1-2; size: -; D: -; V: TRBV30; DNA: TGTGCCTGGAGTTCTTCAGCAGTCTATGGCTACACCTTC; CDR3: CAWSSSAVYGYTF
J: TRBJ2-1; size: -; D: TRBD2; V: TRBV6-6; DNA: TGTGCCAGCAGTCGAAGCGGGAGCTCCTACAATGAGCAGTTCTTC; CDR3: CASSRSGSSYNEQFF
J: TRBJ2-7; size: few; D: -; V: TRBV20-1; DNA: TGCAGTGCTAGAGACGGCGGGATGGAGTACTTC; CDR3: CSARDGGMEYF
J: TRBJ1-1; size: -; D: TRBD1; V: TRBV28; DNA: TGTGCCAGCAGTTATAACCTTCGGGACAGGGTCCCTGAAGCTTTCTTT; CDR3: CASSYNLRDRVPEAFF
J: TRBJ2-1; size: -; D: -; V: TRBV10-3; DNA: TGTGCCACGGCCCAGGACTCCTACAATGAGCAGTTCTTC; CDR3: CATAQDSYNEQFF
J: TRBJ2-7; size: -; D: -; V: TRBV11-3; DNA: TGTGCCAGCAGCTTAGCGCGGAATTACGAGCAGTACTTC; CDR3: CASSLARNYEQYF
J: TRBJ2-2; size: -; D: TRBD2; V: TRBV19; DNA: TGTGCCAGTAGTATCAGACTAGCGGGGAACACCGGGGAGCTGTTTTTT; CDR3: CASSIRLAGNTGELFF
J: TRBJ1-2; size: -; D: -; V: TRBV6-5; DNA: TGTGCCAGCAGTTACGATACGGTTGGGTTGGGAGGCTACACCTTC; CDR3: CASSYDTVGLGGYTF
J: TRBJ2-1; size: few; D: TRBD2; V: TRBV10-3; DNA: TGTGCCATCAGTGACGACTCGGGACTAGCGGGAGTCAAGCAGTTCTTC; CDR3: CAISDDSGLAGVKQFF
J: TRBJ2-3; size: once; D: -; V: TRBV25-1; DNA: TGTGCCAGCAGTGAATTATTCGGCAGGTCACCAGATACGCAGTATTTT; CDR3: CASSELFGRSPDTQYF
J: TRBJ2-7; size: -; D: -; V: TRBV6-1; DNA: TGTGCCAGCAGTGCTACGACTGGTTCCTCCTACGAGCAGTACTTC; CDR3: CASSATTGSSYEQYF
J: TRBJ2-3; size: -; D: TRBD1; V: TRBV2; DNA: TGTGCCAGCAGTCCGGACAGGAGCACAGATACGCAGTATTTT; CDR3: CASSPDRSTDTQYF
J: TRBJ2-5; size: few; D: -; V: TRBV5-1; DNA: TGCGCCAGCAGCTTGGCCGGGCCAGGGGGGCTACAAGAGACCCAGTACTTC; CDR3: CASSLAGPGGLQETQYF
J: TRBJ2-7; size: -; D: TRBD1; V: TRBV28; DNA: TGTGCCAGCAGTTGGGACAGGGGGCCCTACGAGCAGTACTTC; CDR3: CASSWDRGPYEQYF
J: TRBJ1-2; size: -; D: TRBD1; V: TRBV5-1; DNA: TGCGCCAGCAGCGGAACGCCGGGACAGGGAGACTATGGCTACACCTTC; CDR3: CASSGTPGQGDYGYTF